A single sample is the source of the 15 T cell receptor beta chains below, sequenced in a study of blood T cell repertoires in COVID-19. Here immunoSEQ multiplex PCR was the method, and the copy in TCRdb shows in-frame clones only, minus some. The sample carries nearly 350,000 clones, about 90% recorded once. The sequenced sample consisted of PBMCs or T cells enriched from blood (not recorded which). The receptors stem from a woman aged 25 to 39 who had recovered from COVID-19.

This chain links TRBV28 with TRBJ2-2, with D possibly matching TRBD2 (6 bases). From germline, CDR1 is MDHEN and CDR2 SYDVKM. The CDR3 sequence is 16 residues long. The V end lost 5 bases, the J end lost 5 bases, and 18 bases lay between the germline ends. The CDR3 spells CASSAHPGLRTGELFF. CDR3 coding DNA: TGTGCCAGCAGTGCACACCCGGGACTCCGTACCGGGGAGCTGTTTTTT.

CDR3 sequence: CASRAGQGDQPQHF. In DNA, the CDR3 is TGTGCCAGCAGAGCTGGACAGGGCGATCAGCCCCAGCATTTT. This chain connects TRBV28 to TRBJ1-5; TRBD1 aligns across 8 bases. J was trimmed by 5 bases and V by 6 bases; bases with no gene match: 6. From germline, CDR1 is MDHEN and CDR2 SYDVKM. CDR3 size: 14 residues.

The chain combines TRBV4-2 with TRBJ2-3, with TRBD1 as a possible D gene (6 bases). Trimming left V 4 bases short and J 1 base short, with 15 bases between. This CDR3 spans 16 amino acids. Per germline, CDR1 LGHNA and CDR2 YNFKEQ. CDR3 in DNA: TGTGCCAGCAGCCTCATCGGTGGGGGCGGCACAGATACGCAGTATTTT. This gives the protein CASSLIGGGGTDTQYF.

As DNA, the CDR3 is TGCAGCGTTGGGAGGTCAGGCGTTAAGAACACTGAAGCTTTCTTT. This encodes CSVGRSGVKNTEAFF. The chain recombines TRBV29-1 with TRBJ1-1; D not resolved. Germline CDR1 is SQVTM and CDR2 is ANQGSEA. This CDR3 contains 15 residues. The V end was cut by 4 bases, the J end by 1 base, with 16 bases between.

The CDR3 loop is CASSLTGHGGYTF. In DNA, the CDR3 is TGTGCCAGCAGCTTGACTGGACACGGTGGCTACACCTTC. The chain recombines TRBV5-6 with TRBJ1-2; tentatively, D is TRBD1 (5 bases). The germline CDR1 and CDR2 sequences are SGHDT and YYEEEE. There are 13 residues in the CDR3. V lost 1 base to trimming and J lost 7 bases, with 11 bases between them.

This clone was counted a single time. V usage is TRBV28 and J usage is TRBJ1-5, with TRBD1 as a possible D gene (5 bases). The V and J ends lost 3 bases and 0 bases respectively, with 15 bases between them. Germline V gives CDR1 MDHEN, CDR2 SYDVKM. The CDR3 has 17 residues. The CDR3 region is CASSLGPGGGSNQPQHF. CDR3 coding DNA: TGTGCCAGCAGTTTGGGCCCCGGCGGGGGTAGCAATCAGCCCCAGCATTTT.

V usage is TRBV10-1 and J usage is TRBJ1-6, with no clear D. V lost 3 bases to trimming and J lost 9 bases, with 6 bases between them. Per germline, CDR1 WNHNN and CDR2 SYGVQD (reference sequence). The CDR3 consists of 12 residues. CDR3 amino acids: CASSDSPSPLHF. The CDR3 DNA is TGCGCCAGCAGTGACAGTCCTTCACCCCTCCACTTT.

The rearrangement links TRBV19 to TRBJ2-1; tentative D call: TRBD2 (7 bases). The germline V gene encodes CDR1 LNHDA and CDR2 SQIVND (reference sequence). V lost 5 bases and J lost 9, with 14 bases in between. CDR3 length: 13 residues. The DNA for the CDR3 is TGTGCCAGTAGTTTAGGGGGGGGCTCTGAGCAGTTCTTC. This codes for CASSLGGGSEQFF. Full variable domain (rest looked up from reference TRBV19 and TRBJ2-1): DGGITQSPKYLFRKEGQNVTLSCEQNLNHDAMYWYRQDPGQGLRLIYYSQIVNDFQKGDIAEGYSVSREKKESFPLTVTSAQKNPTAFYLCASSLGGGSEQFFGPGTRLTVL.

The CDR3 is CASSQAPQRRTGELFF. CDR3 coding DNA: TGTGCCAGCAGCCAAGCCCCCCAGCGGCGGACCGGGGAGCTGTTTTTT. V gene TRBV14 combines with J gene TRBJ2-2, with D maybe TRBD2 (5 bases). Trimming removed 1 base from V and 5 bases from J, with 14 bases in between. The CDR3 is 16 residues long. In germline, CDR1 is SGHDN, CDR2 FVKESK.

The chain recombines TRBV5-4 with TRBJ1-3; no firm D call. The germline V gene has CDR1 SGHNT and CDR2 YYREEE (reference sequence). Trimming pared 3 bases from V and 3 bases from J, leaving 7 bases between. The CDR3 totals 13 residues. Written as DNA, the CDR3 is TGTGCCAGCAGCTGGACTGGTGGAAACACCATATATTTT. The encoded protein is CASSWTGGNTIYF.

This chain links TRBV19 with TRBJ2-7, with 9 bases aligning to TRBD1. The CDR3 is 15 amino acids. Germline CDR1 and CDR2: LNHDA and SQIVND (reference sequence). The V segment lost 5 bases and the J segment 6 bases; nucleotides outside the gene matches: 11. The CDR3 coding sequence is TGTGCCAGTAGTGTTCCGGGACAGGGAAAAGGCGAGCAGTACTTC. Translation gives CASSVPGQGKGEQYF.

V is TRBV30 and J is TRBJ1-6; D not resolved. The CDR3 totals 11 residues. Germline lookup yields CDR1 GTSNPN and CDR2 SVGIG (reference sequence). The germline V and J ends were trimmed by 5 bases and 10 bases, with 9 bases remaining between them. As DNA, the CDR3 is TGTGCCTGGGGACGCGGCTCACCCCTCCACTTT. It encodes CAWGRGSPLHF.

V and J are TRBV6-5 and TRBJ1-1; TRBD1 matches 10 bases. Germline lookup yields CDR1 MNHEY and CDR2 SVGAGI. CDR3 length: 15 amino acids. Trimming took 4 bases from V and 0 from J; bases not matched to a gene: 2. The CDR3 nucleotides are TGTGCCAGCAGTTGGACAGGGGGAATGAACACTGAAGCTTTCTTT. This translates into CASSWTGGMNTEAFF.

This clone came up a few times. The rearrangement links TRBV28 to TRBJ1-1, with D possibly being TRBD1 (5 bases). CDR1 and CDR2 from the germline V gene are MDHEN and SYDVKM. This CDR3 region has 15 residues. Trimming took off 6 bases at V and 5 bases at J, with 19 bases between the two ends. The CDR3 DNA reads as TGTGCCAGCAGAACCGGGGCCTTGGGGGGGACTGAAGCTTTCTTT. Translating gives CASRTGALGGTEAFF.

This chain links TRBV2 with TRBJ2-3; 8 positions agree with TRBD1. CDR1 and CDR2 (germline): SNHLY, FYNNEI. Trimming took 4 bases from V and 5 from J; bases not matched to a gene: 8. This CDR3 comprises 15 residues. CDR3 protein: CASSGAGGGEDTQYF. In DNA, the CDR3 is TGTGCCAGCAGTGGAGCAGGGGGCGGAGAAGATACGCAGTATTTT.